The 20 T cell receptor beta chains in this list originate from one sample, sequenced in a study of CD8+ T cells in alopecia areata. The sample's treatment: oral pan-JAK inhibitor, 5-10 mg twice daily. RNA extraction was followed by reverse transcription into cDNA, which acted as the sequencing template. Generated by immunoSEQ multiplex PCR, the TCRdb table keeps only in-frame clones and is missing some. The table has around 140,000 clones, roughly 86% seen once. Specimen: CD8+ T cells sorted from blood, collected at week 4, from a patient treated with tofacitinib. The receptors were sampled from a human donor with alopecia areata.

The DNA for the CDR3 is TGTGCCAGCAGTCCGGACGAGCTGAACACCGGGGAGCTGTTTTTT. Translated, it gives CASSPDELNTGELFF. The J gene is TRBJ2-2, the V gene TRBV7-9, with unresolved D. The germline V gene encodes CDR1 SEHNR and CDR2 FQNEAQ (reference sequence). Trimming cost V 6 bases and J 1 base, with 12 bases left between them. CDR3 length equals 15 residues.

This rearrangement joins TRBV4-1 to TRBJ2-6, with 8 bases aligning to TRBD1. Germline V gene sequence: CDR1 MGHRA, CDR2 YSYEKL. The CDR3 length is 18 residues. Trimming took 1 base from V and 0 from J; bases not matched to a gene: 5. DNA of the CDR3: TGCGCCAGCAGCCAAGGAGGACAGGGAGGCTCTGGGGCCAACGTCCTGACTTTC. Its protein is CASSQGGQGGSGANVLTF.

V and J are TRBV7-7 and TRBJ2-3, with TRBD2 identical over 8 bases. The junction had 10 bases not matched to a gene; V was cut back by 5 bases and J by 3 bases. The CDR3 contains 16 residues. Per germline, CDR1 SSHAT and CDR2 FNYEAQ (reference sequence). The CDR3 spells CASSQEVAGKTDTQYF. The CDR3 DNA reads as TGTGCCAGCAGCCAAGAGGTAGCGGGGAAGACAGATACGCAGTATTTT.

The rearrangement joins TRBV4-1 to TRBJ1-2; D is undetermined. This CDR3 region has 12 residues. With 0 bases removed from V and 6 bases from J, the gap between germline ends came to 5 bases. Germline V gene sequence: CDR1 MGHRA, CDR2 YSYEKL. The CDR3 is CASSQDGHGYTF. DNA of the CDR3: TGCGCCAGCAGCCAAGACGGCCATGGCTACACCTTC.

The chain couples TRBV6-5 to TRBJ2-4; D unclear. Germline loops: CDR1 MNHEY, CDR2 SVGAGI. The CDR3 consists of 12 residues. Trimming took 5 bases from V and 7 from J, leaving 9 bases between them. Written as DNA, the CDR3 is TGTGCCAGCAGTGATCTTAGTAACATTCAGTACTTC. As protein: CASSDLSNIQYF.

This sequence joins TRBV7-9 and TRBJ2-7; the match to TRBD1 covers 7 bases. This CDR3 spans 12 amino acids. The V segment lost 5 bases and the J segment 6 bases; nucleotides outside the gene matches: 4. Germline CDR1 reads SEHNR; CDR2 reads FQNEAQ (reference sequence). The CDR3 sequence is CASSLTGVEQYF. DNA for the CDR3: TGTGCCAGCAGCCTTACAGGGGTCGAGCAGTACTTC.

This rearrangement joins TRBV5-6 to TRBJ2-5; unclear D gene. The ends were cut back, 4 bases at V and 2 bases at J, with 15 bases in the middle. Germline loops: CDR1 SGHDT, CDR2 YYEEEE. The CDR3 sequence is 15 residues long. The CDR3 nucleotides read TGTGCCAGCAGCCCGCGTTTAGTGGGGCAAGAGACCCAGTACTTC. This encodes CASSPRLVGQETQYF.

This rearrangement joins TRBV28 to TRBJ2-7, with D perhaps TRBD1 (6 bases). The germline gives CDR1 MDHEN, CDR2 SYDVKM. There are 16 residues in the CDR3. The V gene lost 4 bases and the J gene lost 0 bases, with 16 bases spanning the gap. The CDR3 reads CASSSPSTGLSYEQYF. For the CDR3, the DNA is TGTGCCAGCAGTTCCCCCTCGACAGGCCTCTCCTACGAGCAGTACTTC.

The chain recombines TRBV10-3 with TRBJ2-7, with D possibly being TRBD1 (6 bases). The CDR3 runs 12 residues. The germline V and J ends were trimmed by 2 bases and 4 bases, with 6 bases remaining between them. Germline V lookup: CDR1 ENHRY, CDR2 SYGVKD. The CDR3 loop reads CAISETGYEQYF. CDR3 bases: TGTGCCATCAGTGAGACAGGGTACGAGCAGTACTTC.

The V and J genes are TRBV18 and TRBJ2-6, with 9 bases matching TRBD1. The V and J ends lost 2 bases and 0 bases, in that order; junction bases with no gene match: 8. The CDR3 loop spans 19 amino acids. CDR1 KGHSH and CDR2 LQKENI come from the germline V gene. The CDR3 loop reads CASSPFSQQGASGANVLTF. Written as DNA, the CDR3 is TGTGCCAGCTCACCATTTTCTCAACAGGGGGCCTCTGGGGCCAACGTCCTGACTTTC.

This CDR3 reads CASSILAGGDEQFF. In DNA form, the CDR3 reads TGTGCCAGTAGTATTCTAGCGGGAGGCGATGAGCAGTTCTTC. The genes are TRBV19 and TRBJ2-1; TRBD2 agrees at 11 bases. V gave up 3 bases and J gave up 8 bases; unmatched junction bases: 3. CDR1 and CDR2 (germline): LNHDA, SQIVND (reference sequence). CDR3 size: 14 residues. Filled out from reference TRBV19 and TRBJ2-1, the complete variable domain reads DGGITQSPKYLFRKEGQNVTLSCEQNLNHDAMYWYRQDPGQGLRLIYYSQIVNDFQKGDIAEGYSVSREKKESFPLTVTSAQKNPTAFYLCASSILAGGDEQFFGPGTRLTVL.

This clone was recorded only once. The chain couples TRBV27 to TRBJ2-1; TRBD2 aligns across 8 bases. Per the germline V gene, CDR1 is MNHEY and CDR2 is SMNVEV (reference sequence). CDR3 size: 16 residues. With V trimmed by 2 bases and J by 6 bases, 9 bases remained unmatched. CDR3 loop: CASSLLSGTGSNEQFF. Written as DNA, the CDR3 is TGTGCCAGCAGTTTACTTAGCGGGACGGGGTCCAATGAGCAGTTCTTC.

The CDR3 region is CASSLRQGLGYEQYF. As DNA, the CDR3 is TGTGCCAGCAGTTTGAGACAGGGTTTAGGTTACGAGCAGTACTTC. The chain has TRBV27 and TRBJ2-7; TRBD1 matches 7 bases. Germline values: CDR1 MNHEY, CDR2 SMNVEV (reference sequence). J was trimmed by 4 bases and V by 3 bases; bases with no gene match: 9. The CDR3 covers 15 residues.

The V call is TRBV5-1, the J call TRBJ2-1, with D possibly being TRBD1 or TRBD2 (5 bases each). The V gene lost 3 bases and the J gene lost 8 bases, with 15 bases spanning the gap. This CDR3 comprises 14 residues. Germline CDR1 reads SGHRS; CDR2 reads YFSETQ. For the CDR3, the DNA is TGCGCCAGCAGCTCGGGCCCGGGACGCGATGAGCAGTTCTTC. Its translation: CASSSGPGRDEQFF.

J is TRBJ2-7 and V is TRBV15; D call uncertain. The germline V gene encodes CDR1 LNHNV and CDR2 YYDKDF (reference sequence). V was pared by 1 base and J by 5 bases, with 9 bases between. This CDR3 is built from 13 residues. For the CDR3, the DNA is TGTGCCACCAGCAGAGGGGATTTGGACGAGCAGTACTTC. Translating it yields CATSRGDLDEQYF.

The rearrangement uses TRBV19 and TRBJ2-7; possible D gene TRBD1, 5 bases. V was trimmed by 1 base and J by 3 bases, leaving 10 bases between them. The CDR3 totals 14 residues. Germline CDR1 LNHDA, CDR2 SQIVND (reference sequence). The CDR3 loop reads CASSIVATDYEQYF. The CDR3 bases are TGTGCCAGTAGTATAGTCGCGACAGACTACGAGCAGTACTTC.

CDR3 sequence: CASSLSGLAGGNEQFF. For the CDR3, the DNA is TGTGCCAGCAGTTTATCCGGACTAGCGGGAGGCAATGAGCAGTTCTTC. The gene calls are TRBV27 and TRBJ2-1; 14 nucleotides line up with TRBD2. This CDR3 has 16 amino acids. V was pared by 0 bases and J by 6 bases, with 1 base of the junction left unmatched. Germline V gene lookup returns CDR1 MNHEY and CDR2 SMNVEV (reference sequence).

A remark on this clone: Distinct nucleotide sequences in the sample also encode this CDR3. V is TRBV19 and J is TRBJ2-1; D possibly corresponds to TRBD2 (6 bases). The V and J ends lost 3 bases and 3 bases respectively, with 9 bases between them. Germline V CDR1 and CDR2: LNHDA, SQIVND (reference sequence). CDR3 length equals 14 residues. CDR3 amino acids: CASSIGGDYNEQFF. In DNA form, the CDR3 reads TGTGCCAGTAGTATCGGCGGGGACTACAATGAGCAGTTCTTC.

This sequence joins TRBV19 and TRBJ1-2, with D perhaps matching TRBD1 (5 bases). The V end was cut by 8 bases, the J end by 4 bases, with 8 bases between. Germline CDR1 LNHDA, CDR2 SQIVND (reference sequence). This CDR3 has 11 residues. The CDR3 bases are TGTGCCAGTGACAGCTCCTATGGCTACACCTTC. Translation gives CASDSSYGYTF.

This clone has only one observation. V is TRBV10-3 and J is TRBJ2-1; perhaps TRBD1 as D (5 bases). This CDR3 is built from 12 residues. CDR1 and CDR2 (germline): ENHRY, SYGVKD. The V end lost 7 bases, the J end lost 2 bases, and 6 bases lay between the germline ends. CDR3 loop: CAIKTAYNEQFF. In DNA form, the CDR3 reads TGTGCCATCAAGACAGCCTACAATGAGCAGTTCTTC.